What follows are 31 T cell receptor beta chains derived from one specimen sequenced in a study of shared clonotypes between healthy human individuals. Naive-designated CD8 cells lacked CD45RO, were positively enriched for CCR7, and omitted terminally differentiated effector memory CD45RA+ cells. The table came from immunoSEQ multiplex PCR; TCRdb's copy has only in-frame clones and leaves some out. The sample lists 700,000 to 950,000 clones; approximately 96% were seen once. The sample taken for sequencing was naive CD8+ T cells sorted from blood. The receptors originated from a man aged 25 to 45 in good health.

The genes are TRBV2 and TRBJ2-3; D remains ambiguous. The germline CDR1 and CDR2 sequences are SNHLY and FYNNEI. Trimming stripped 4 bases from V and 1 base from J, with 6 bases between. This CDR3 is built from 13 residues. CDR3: CASSVLGTDTQYF. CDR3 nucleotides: TGTGCCAGCAGTGTGCTAGGCACAGATACGCAGTATTTT. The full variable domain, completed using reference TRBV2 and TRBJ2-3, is EPEVTQTPSHQVTQMGQEVILRCVPISNHLYFYWYRQILGQKVEFLVSFYNNEISEKSEIFDDQFSVERPDGSNFTLKIRSTKLEDSAMYFCASSVLGTDTQYFGPGTRLTVL.

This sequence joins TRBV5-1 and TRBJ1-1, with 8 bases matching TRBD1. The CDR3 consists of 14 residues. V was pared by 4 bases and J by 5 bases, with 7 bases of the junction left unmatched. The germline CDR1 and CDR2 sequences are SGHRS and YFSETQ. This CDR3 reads CASSPGQGRTEAFF. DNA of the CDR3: TGCGCCAGCAGCCCCGGACAGGGACGAACTGAAGCTTTCTTT. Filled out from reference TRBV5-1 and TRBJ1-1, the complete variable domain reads KAGVTQTPRYLIKTRGQQVTLSCSPISGHRSVSWYQQTPGQGLQFLFEYFSETQRNKGNFPGRFSGRQFSNSRSEMNVSTLELGDSALYLCASSPGQGRTEAFFGQGTRLTVV.

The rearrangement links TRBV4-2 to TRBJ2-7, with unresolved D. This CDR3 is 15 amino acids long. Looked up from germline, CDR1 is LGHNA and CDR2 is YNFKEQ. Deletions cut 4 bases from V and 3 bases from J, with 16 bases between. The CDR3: CASSPAEAASYEQYF. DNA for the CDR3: TGTGCCAGCAGCCCGGCTGAGGCGGCAAGCTACGAGCAGTACTTC.

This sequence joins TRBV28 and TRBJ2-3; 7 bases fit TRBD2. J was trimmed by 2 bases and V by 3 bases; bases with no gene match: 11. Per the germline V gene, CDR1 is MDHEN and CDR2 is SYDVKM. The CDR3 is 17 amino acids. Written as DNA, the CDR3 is TGTGCCAGCAGTTTTGCGGGAGATATCCCCCTCACAGATACGCAGTATTTT. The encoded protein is CASSFAGDIPLTDTQYF.

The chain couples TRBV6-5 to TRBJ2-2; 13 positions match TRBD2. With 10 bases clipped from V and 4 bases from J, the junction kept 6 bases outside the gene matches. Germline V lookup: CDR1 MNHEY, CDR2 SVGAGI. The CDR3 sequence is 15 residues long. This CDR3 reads CAIRLAGGGTGELFF. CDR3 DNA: TGTGCCATCCGACTAGCGGGAGGTGGCACCGGGGAGCTGTTTTTT.

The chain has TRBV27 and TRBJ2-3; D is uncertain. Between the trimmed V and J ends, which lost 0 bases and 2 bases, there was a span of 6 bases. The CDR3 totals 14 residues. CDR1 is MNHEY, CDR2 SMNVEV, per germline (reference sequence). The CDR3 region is CASSLSRFTDTQYF. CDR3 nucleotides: TGTGCCAGCAGTTTATCGCGCTTCACAGATACGCAGTATTTT.

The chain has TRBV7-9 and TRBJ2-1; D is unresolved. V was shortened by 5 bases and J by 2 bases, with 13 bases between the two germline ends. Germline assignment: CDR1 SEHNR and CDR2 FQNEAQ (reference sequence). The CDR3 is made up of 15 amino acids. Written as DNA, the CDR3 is TGTGCCAGCAGCCCCCGAACGGATGCCTACAATGAGCAGTTCTTC. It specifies CASSPRTDAYNEQFF.

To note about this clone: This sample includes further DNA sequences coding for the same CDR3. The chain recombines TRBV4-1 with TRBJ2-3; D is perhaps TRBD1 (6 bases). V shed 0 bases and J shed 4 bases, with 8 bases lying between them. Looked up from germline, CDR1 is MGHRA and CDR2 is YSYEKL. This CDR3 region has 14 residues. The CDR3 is CASSQDPGADTQYF. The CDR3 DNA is TGCGCCAGCAGCCAAGATCCAGGGGCAGATACGCAGTATTTT.

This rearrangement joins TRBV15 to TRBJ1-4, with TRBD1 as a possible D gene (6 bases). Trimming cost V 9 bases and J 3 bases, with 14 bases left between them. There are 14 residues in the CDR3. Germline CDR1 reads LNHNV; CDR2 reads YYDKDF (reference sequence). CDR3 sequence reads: CATRLEGANEKLFF. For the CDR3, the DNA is TGTGCCACGCGACTGGAGGGGGCTAATGAAAAACTGTTTTTT.

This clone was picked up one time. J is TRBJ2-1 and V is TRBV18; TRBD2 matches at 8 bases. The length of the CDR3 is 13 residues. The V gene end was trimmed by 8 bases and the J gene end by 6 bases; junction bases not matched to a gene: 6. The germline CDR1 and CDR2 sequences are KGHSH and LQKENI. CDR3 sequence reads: CASSGRESNEQFF. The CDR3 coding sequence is TGTGCCAGCAGCGGGAGAGAGTCCAATGAGCAGTTCTTC. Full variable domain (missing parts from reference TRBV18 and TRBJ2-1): NAGVMQNPRHLVRRRGQEARLRCSPMKGHSHVYWYRQLPEEGLKFMVYLQKENIIDESGMPKERFSAEFPKEGPSILRIQQVVRGDSAAYFCASSGRESNEQFFGPGTRLTVL.

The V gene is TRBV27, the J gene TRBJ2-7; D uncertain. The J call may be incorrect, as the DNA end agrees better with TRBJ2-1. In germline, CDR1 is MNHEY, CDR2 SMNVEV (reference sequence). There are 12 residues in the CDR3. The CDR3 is CASRRQNNEQFF. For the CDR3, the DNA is TGTGCCAGCAGGAGACAAAACAATGAGCAGTTCTTC.

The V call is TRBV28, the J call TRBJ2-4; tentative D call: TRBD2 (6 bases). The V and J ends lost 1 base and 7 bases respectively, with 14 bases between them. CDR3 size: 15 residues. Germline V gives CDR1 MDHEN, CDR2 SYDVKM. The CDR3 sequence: CASSLFRTKSNIQYF. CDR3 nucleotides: TGTGCCAGCAGTTTATTTCGGACTAAGTCTAACATTCAGTACTTC.

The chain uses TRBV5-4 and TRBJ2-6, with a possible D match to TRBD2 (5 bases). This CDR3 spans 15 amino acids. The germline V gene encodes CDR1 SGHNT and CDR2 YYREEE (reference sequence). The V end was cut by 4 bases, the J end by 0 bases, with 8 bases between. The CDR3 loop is CASSAGNSGANVLTF. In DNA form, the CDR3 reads TGTGCCAGCAGCGCCGGGAACTCTGGGGCCAACGTCCTGACTTTC.

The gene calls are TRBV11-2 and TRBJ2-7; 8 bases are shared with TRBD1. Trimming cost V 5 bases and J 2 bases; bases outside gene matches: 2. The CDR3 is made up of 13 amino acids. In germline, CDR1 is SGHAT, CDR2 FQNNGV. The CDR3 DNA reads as TGTGCCAGCAGCCCGGGACAGGCCTACGAGCAGTACTTC. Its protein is CASSPGQAYEQYF.

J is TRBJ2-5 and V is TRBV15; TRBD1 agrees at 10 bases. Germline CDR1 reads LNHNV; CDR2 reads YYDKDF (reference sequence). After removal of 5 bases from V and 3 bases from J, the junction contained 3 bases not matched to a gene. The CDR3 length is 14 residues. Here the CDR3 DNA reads TGTGCCACCAGCGCCGGGACAGGGGAAGAGACCCAGTACTTC. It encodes CATSAGTGEETQYF.

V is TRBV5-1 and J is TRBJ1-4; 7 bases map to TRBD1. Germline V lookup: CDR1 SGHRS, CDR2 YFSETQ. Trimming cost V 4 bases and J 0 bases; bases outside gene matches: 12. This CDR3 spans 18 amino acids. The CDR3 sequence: CASSVTGTAIATNEKLFF. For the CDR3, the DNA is TGCGCCAGCAGCGTCACCGGGACAGCTATCGCAACTAATGAAAAACTGTTTTTT.

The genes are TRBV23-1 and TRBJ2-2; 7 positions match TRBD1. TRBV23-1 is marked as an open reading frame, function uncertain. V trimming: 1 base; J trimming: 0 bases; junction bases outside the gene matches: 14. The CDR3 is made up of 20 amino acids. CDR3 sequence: CASSQLAGTDLLPNTGELFF. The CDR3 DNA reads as TGCGCCAGCAGTCAATTGGCCGGGACAGACTTGCTTCCGAACACCGGGGAGCTGTTTTTT.

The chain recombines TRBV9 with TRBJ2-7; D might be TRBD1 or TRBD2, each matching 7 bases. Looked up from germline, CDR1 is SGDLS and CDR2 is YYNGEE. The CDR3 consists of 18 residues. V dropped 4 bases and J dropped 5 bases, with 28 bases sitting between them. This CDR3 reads CASSYGPGRGGTGHEQYF. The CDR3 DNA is TGTGCCAGCAGCTACGGGCCAGGCAGGGGGGGTACGGGCCACGAGCAGTACTTC.

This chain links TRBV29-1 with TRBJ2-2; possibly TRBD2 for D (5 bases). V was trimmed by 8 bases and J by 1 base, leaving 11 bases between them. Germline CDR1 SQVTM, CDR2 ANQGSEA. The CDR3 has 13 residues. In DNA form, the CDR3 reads TGCAGCTTCGGACTGGGGAACACCGGGGAGCTGTTTTTT. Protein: CSFGLGNTGELFF.

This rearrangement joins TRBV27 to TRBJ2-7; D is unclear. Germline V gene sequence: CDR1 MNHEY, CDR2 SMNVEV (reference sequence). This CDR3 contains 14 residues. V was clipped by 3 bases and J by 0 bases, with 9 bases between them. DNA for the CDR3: TGTGCCAGCAGTTTTGAATTTAGCTCCTACGAGCAGTACTTC. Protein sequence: CASSFEFSSYEQYF.

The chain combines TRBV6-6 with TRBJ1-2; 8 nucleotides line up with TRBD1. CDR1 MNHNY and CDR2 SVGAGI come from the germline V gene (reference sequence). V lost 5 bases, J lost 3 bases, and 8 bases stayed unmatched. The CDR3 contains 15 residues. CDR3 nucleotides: TGTGCCAGCAGTCCCCCCGACAGGGGCTACTATGGCTACACCTTC. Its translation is CASSPPDRGYYGYTF.

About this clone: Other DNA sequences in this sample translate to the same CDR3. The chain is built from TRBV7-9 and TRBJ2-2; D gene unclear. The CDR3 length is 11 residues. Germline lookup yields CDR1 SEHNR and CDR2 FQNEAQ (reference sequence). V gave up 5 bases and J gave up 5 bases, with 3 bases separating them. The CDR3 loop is CASSRTGELFF. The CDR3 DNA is TGTGCCAGCAGCCGGACCGGGGAGCTGTTTTTT.

CDR3 sequence reads: CASSYSGFGEKLFF. For the CDR3, the DNA is TGTGCCAGCAGTTACTCCGGGTTTGGAGAAAAACTGTTTTTT. J is TRBJ1-4 and V is TRBV6-5; D is unresolved. Germline assignment: CDR1 MNHEY and CDR2 SVGAGI. The CDR3 has 14 residues. Trimming took off 0 bases at V and 8 bases at J, with 10 bases between the two ends.

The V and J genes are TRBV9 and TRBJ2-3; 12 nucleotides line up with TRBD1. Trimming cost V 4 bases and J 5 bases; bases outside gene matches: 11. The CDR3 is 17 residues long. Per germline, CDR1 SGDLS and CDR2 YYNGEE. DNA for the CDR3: TGTGCCAGCAGCCAGGGACAGGGGGCAGGAGTGGAAGATACGCAGTATTTT. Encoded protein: CASSQGQGAGVEDTQYF.

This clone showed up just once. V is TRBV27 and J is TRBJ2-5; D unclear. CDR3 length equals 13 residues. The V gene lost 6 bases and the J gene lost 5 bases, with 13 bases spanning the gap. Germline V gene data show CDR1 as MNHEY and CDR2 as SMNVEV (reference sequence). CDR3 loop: CASSHVALETQYF. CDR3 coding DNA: TGTGCCAGCAGCCACGTAGCCTTGGAGACCCAGTACTTC.

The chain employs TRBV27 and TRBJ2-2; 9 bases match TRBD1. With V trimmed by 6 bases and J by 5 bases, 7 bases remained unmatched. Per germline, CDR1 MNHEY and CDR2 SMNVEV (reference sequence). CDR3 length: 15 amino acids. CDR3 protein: CASSLDRGITGELFF. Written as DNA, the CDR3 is TGTGCCAGCAGCCTTGACAGGGGGATTACCGGGGAGCTGTTTTTT.

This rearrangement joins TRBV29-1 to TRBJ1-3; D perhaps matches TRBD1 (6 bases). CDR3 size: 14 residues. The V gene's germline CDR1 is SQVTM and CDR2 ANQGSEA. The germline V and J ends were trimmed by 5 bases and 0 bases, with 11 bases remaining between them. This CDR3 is CSVKGGGSGNTIYF. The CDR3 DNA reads TGCAGCGTTAAAGGGGGTGGCTCTGGAAACACCATATATTTT.

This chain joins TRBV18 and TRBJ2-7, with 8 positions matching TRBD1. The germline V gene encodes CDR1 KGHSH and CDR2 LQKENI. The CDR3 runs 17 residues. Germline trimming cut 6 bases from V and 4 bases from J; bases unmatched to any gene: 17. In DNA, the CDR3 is TGTGCCAGCTCGCGTACTATGCCGGGACAGGACCAGTACGAGCAGTACTTC. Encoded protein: CASSRTMPGQDQYEQYF.

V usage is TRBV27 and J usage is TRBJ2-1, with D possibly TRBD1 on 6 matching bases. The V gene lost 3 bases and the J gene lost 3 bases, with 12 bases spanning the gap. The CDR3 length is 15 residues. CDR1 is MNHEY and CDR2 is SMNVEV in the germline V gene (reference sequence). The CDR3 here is CASSFSAGVYNEQFF. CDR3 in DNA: TGTGCCAGCAGTTTCTCGGCAGGGGTCTACAATGAGCAGTTCTTC.

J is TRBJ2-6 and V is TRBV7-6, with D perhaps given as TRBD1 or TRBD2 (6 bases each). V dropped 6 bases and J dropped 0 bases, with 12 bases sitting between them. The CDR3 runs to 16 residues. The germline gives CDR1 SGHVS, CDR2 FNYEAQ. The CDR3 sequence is CASRGGGTSGANVLTF. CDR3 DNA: TGTGCCAGCAGGGGGGGCGGGACCTCTGGGGCCAACGTCCTGACTTTC.

The CDR3 region is CASSLDDDNEQFF. As DNA, the CDR3 is TGCGCCAGCAGTTTGGACGACGACAATGAGCAGTTCTTC. This chain joins TRBV10-2 and TRBJ2-1; D gene ambiguous. Germline-derived CDR1 and CDR2 are WSHSY and SAAADI. Trimming removed 5 bases from V and 5 bases from J, with 10 bases in between. CDR3 length equals 13 residues.